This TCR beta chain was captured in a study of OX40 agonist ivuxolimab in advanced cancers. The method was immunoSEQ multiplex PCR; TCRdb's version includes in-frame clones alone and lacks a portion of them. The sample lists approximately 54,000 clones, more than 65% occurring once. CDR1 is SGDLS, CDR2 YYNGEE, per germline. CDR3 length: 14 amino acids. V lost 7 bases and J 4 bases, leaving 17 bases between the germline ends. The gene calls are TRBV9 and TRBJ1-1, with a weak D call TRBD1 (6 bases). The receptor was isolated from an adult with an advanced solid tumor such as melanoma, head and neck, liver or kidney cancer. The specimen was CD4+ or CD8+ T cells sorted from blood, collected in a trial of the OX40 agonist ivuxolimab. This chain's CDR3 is CASRKGVGGTEAFF. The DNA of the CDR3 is TGTGCCAGCCGCAAGGGGGTTGGTGGCACTGAAGCTTTCTTT.